This entry features one T cell receptor beta chain sequence. This specimen belongs to a study of T cell changes during pregnancy in multiple sclerosis. This CDR3 contains 18 residues. The V and J ends lost 2 bases and 1 base, in that order; junction bases with no gene match: 7. Germline values: CDR1 MNHNS, CDR2 SASEGT. Only in-frame clones appear in the TCRdb table, and some are missing; sequencing was by immunoSEQ multiplex PCR. The sample has about 40,000 clones; around 92% are singletons. The chain employs TRBV6-1 and TRBJ2-1, with 11 bases identical to TRBD2. The TCR originated in a female donor with multiple sclerosis, enrolled in a pregnancy study. Specimen: CD4+ T cells from peripheral blood mononuclear cells, collected after pregnancy. Here the CDR3 reads CASSERRLAGRSYNEQFF. The DNA of the CDR3 is TGTGCCAGCAGTGAACGGAGACTAGCGGGGAGGTCCTACAATGAGCAGTTCTTC.